The present T cell receptor beta chain was sequenced within a study of shared clonotypes between healthy human individuals. Study details: Used for every donor were three CD4 naive, three CD4 memory, two CD8 naive and one CD8 memory plate.

There were no recent acute infections or vaccinations among the donors, who were healthy HIV-negative adults. Points from the study as a whole: Even with large depth, rarefaction showed that sorted-subset sequencing was incomplete.

Looked up from germline, CDR1 is MNHNS and CDR2 is SASEGT. CDR3 length equals 15 residues. V was cut by 3 bases and J by 5 bases, with 16 bases left in between. As regards this clone: Its antigen is not known.

The assay was immunoSEQ multiplex PCR, and TCRdb's table has in-frame clones only and misses some. The sample lists approximately 700,000 clones; around 73% were seen once. Material for sequencing was memory CD4+ T cells sorted from blood. The subset: CD45RA-negative fraction. This sequence joins TRBV6-1 and TRBJ2-5; TRBD2 is a possible D gene (6 bases). The origin of this receptor is a woman aged 25 to 39 in good health. CDR3 sequence (DNA): TGTGCCAGCAGTGATTGGGGTGGGAGGTTGGAGACCCAGTACTTC. It codes for CASSDWGGRLETQYF.